These T cell receptor beta chains were read from a single sample in a study of cytomegalovirus exposure and HLA in healthy donors. The protocol was immunoSEQ multiplex PCR, while the TCRdb copy is restricted to in-frame clones and leaves out a portion. This sample has fewer than 200,000 clones, with about 85% found just once. The sequenced sample consisted of PBMCs. These receptor sequences come from a man younger than 35 in good health and CMV-seropositive. CDR3s include the opening cysteine and the closing phenylalanine or tryptophan. The D gene is left open where the match is weak. Size values are once, few and many counts, or a class for expanded clones, and some rows have none.

j_call v_call d_call clone_size cdr3_nt cdr3_aa
TRBJ1-3 TRBV9 . . TGTGCCAGCAGCGTACTAGGTGATCGTGGAAACACCATATATTTT CASSVLGDRGNTIYF
TRBJ2-1 TRBV6-5 TRBD1 . TGTGCCAGCAGTTATGGGACAGGGTCCTACAATGAGCAGTTCTTC CASSYGTGSYNEQFF
TRBJ2-3 TRBV29-1 . . TGCAGCCTCAGGGAGGCGGCAGATACGCAGTATTTT CSLREAADTQYF
TRBJ2-2 TRBV11-3 TRBD1 . TGTGCCAGCAGCTTAGTTCTGGGACAGGGGGCGTTTGGCGGCGGGGAGCTGTTTTTT CASSLVLGQGAFGGGELFF
TRBJ1-5 TRBV7-8 TRBD1 once TGTGCCAGCAGCTTAGAGGACAGGGGCGCCCAGCCCCAGCATTTT CASSLEDRGAQPQHF
TRBJ2-1 TRBV5-5 TRBD2 . TGTGCCAGCAGCTTGTCGGGACTAACCTACAATGAGCAGTTCTTC CASSLSGLTYNEQFF
TRBJ1-6 TRBV29-1 . . TGCAGCGTTTCCGACTCCACTTATTCACCCCTCCACTTT CSVSDSTYSPLHF
TRBJ1-2 TRBV5-6 TRBD1 once TGTGCCAGCAGCAGATTCTCGGGGGACAGAGGCTATGGCTACACCTTC CASSRFSGDRGYGYTF
TRBJ2-7 TRBV12-5 TRBD1 . TGTGCTAGTGGTTTGGTAACAGGGGGATCACCCTACGAGCAGTACTTC CASGLVTGGSPYEQYF
TRBJ2-7 TRBV4-3 . . TGCGCCAGCAGCCAAGACAGGGGCTACGAGCAGTACTTC CASSQDRGYEQYF
TRBJ2-1 TRBV11-2 TRBD2 once TGTGCCAGCAGCTTTCCGCGGGGGGTAACTGACAATGAGCAGTTCTTC CASSFPRGVTDNEQFF
TRBJ2-7 TRBV5-6 . . TGTGCCAGCAGCCCCCGACAGAAGAACGTTTTCGAGCAGTACTTC CASSPRQKNVFEQYF